This T cell receptor (beta chain) was captured by sequencing in a study of T cell responses to AZD1222 COVID-19 vaccine. Looking at the study overall: Pooled together were second doses at about 4 or about 12 weeks. Study outcomes and limitations: Spike as a whole was targeted by vaccine-associated CD4 TCRs, dominant at 160-218 and 743-854.

This clone was seen only a few times. Its cognate antigen is unknown. Per the germline V gene, CDR1 is SNHLY and CDR2 is FYNNEI. J gave up 5 bases and V 6 bases, and 4 bases lay outside the gene matches. The CDR3 is 15 residues long. Profiling relied on immunoSEQ multiplex PCR, and the TCRdb table lists in-frame clones only, not all of them. The table records under 130,000 clones, more than 90% of them present only once. This sequence was found in an adult in good health. The genes are TRBV2 and TRBJ1-6; 10 nucleotides match TRBD1. Sequencing was performed on peripheral blood, taken on day 0 of AZD1222 vaccination. The CDR3 DNA reads TGTGCCAGCAGCTTCGGGACAGGGGATAATTCACCCCTCCACTTT. As protein: CASSFGTGDNSPLHF.